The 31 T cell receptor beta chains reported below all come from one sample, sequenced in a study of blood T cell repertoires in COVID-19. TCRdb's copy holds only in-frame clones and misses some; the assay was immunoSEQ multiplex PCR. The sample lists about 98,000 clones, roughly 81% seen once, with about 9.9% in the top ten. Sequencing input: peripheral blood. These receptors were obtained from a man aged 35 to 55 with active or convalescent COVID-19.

The DNA of the CDR3 is TGTGCCAGCAGCCAAGGGACAGGGGGTTCCACAGATACGCAGTATTTT. Its protein product is CASSQGTGGSTDTQYF. The V call is TRBV11-2, the J call TRBJ2-3, with 11 bases that match TRBD1. V dropped 5 bases and J dropped 2; count of bases not matched to a gene: 6. Germline V gene sequence: CDR1 SGHAT, CDR2 FQNNGV. The CDR3 length is 16 residues.

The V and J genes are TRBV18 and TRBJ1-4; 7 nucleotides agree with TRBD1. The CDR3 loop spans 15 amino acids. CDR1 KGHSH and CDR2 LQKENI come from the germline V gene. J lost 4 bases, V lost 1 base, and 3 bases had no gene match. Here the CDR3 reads CASSPQGANNEKLFF. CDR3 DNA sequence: TGTGCCAGCTCACCACAGGGGGCAAATAATGAAAAACTGTTTTTT. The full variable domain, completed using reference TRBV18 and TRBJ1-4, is NAGVMQNPRHLVRRRGQEARLRCSPMKGHSHVYWYRQLPEEGLKFMVYLQKENIIDESGMPKERFSAEFPKEGPSILRIQQVVRGDSAAYFCASSPQGANNEKLFFGSGTQLSVL.

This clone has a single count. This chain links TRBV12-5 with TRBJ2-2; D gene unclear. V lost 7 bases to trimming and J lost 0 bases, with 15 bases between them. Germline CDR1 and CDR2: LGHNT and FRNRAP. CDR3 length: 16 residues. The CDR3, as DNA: TGTGCTAGTGCCTCCCCAGGCTCCTCGAACACCGGGGAGCTGTTTTTT. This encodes CASASPGSSNTGELFF.

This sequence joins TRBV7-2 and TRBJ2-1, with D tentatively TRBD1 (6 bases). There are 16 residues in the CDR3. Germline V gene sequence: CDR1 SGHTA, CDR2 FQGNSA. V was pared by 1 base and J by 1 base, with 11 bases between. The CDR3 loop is CASSLEGDTSYNEQFF. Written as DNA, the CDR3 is TGTGCCAGCAGCTTAGAGGGGGACACTTCCTACAATGAGCAGTTCTTC.

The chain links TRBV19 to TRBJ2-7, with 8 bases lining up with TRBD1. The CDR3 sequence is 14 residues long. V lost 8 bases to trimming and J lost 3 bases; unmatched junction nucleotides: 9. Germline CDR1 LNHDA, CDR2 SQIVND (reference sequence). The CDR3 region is CASSNTGQVYEQYF. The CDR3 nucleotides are TGTGCCAGTTCAAATACGGGACAGGTCTACGAGCAGTACTTC.

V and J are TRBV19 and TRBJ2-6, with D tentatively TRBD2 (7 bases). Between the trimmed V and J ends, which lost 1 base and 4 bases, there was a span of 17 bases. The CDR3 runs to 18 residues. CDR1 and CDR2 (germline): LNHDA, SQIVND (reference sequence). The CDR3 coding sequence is TGTGCCAGTAGTATAGTCGGTGAGGGGGGGCTCGGGGCCAACGTCCTGACTTTC. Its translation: CASSIVGEGGLGANVLTF. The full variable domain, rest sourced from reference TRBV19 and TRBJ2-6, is DGGITQSPKYLFRKEGQNVTLSCEQNLNHDAMYWYRQDPGQGLRLIYYSQIVNDFQKGDIAEGYSVSREKKESFPLTVTSAQKNPTAFYLCASSIVGEGGLGANVLTFGAGSRLTVL.

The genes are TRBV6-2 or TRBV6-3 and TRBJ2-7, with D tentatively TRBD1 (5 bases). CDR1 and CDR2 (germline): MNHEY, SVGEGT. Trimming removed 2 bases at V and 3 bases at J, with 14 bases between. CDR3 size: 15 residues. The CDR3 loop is CASSYGHSFGYEQYF. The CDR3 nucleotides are TGTGCCAGCAGTTACGGACACTCTTTTGGCTACGAGCAGTACTTC.

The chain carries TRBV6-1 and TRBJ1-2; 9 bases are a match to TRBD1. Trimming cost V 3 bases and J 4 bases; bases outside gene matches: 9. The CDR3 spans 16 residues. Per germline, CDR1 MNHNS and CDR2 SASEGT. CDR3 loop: CASSDNRGLGGYGYTF. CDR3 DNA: TGTGCCAGCAGTGATAACAGGGGGCTCGGGGGCTATGGCTACACCTTC.

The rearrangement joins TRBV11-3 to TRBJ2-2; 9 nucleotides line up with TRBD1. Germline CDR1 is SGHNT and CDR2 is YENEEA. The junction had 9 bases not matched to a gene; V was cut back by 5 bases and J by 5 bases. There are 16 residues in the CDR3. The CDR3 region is CASSPRQGDPTGELFF. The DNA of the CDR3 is TGTGCCAGCAGCCCACGACAGGGGGATCCAACCGGGGAGCTGTTTTTT.

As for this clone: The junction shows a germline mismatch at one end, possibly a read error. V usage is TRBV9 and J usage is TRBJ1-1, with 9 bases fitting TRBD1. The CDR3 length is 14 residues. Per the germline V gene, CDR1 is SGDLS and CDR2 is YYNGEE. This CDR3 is CASSPRTGVTEAFF. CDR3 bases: TGTGCCAGCAGCCCCCGGACAGGGGTTACTGAAGCTTTCTTC.

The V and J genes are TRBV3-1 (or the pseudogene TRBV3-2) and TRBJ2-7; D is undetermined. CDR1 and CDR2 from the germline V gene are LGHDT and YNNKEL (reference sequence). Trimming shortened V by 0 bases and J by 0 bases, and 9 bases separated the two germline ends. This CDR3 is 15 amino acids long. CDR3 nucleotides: TGTGCCAGCAGCCAAGACCCCGTGAGCTCCTACGAGCAGTACTTC. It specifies CASSQDPVSSYEQYF.

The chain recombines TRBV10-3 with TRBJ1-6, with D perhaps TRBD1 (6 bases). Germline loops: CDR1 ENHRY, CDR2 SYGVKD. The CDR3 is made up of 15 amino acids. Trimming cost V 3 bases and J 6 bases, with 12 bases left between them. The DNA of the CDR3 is TGTGCCATCAGTGAACAGGGCCCAAGTAATTCACCCCTCCACTTT. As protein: CAISEQGPSNSPLHF.

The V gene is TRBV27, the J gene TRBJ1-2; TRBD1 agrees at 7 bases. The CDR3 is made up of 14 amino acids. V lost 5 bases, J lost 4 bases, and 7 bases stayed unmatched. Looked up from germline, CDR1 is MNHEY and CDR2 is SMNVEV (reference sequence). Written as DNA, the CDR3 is TGTGCCAGCAGTGCAGGGGGACCACTCTATGGCTACACCTTC. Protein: CASSAGGPLYGYTF.

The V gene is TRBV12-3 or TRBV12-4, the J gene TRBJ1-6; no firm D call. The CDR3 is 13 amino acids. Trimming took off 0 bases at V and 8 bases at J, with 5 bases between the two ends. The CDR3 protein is CASSLAAHSPLHF. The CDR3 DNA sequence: TGTGCCAGCAGTTTAGCCGCGCATTCACCCCTCCACTTT.

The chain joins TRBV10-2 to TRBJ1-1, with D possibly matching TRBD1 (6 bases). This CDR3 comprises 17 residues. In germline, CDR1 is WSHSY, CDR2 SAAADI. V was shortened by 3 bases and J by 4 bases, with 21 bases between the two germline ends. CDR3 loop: CASSDPGDPSLGTEAFF. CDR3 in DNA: TGCGCCAGCAGTGATCCAGGGGACCCCTCTCTAGGCACTGAAGCTTTCTTT.

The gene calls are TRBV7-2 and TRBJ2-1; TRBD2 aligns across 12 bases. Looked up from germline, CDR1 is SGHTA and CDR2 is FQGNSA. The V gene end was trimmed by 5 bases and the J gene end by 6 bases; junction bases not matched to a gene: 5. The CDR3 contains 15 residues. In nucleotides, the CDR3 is TGTGCCAGCAGCACAACTAGCGGGGGGTCCAATGAGCAGTTCTTC. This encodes CASSTTSGGSNEQFF.

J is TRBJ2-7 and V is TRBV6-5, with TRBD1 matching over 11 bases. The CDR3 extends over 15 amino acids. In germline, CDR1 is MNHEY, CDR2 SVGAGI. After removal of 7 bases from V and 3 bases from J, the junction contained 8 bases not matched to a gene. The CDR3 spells CASIKRGTGGYEQYF. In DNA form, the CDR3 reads TGTGCCAGCATCAAAAGGGGGACAGGGGGCTACGAGCAGTACTTC.

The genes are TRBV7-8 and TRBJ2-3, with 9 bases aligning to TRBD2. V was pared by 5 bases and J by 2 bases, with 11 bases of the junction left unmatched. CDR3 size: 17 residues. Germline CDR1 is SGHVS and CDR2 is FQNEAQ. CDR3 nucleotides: TGTGCCAGCAGCCTCCGAGCGGGGGGTTCCCCCACAGATACGCAGTATTTT. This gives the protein CASSLRAGGSPTDTQYF.

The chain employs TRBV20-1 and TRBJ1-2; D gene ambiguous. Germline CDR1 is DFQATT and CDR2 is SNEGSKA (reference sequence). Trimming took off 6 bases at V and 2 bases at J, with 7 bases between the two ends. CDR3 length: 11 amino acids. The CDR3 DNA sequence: TGCAGTGCCTCTAAAAACTATGGCTACACCTTC. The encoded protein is CSASKNYGYTF.

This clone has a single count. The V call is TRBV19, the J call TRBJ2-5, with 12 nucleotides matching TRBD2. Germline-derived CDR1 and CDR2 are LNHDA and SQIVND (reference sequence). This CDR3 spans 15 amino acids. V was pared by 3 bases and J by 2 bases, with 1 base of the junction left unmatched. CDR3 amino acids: CASSILAGGQETQYF. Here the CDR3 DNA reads TGTGCCAGTAGTATTCTAGCGGGGGGGCAAGAGACCCAGTACTTC. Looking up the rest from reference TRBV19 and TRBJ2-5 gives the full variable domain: DGGITQSPKYLFRKEGQNVTLSCEQNLNHDAMYWYRQDPGQGLRLIYYSQIVNDFQKGDIAEGYSVSREKKESFPLTVTSAQKNPTAFYLCASSILAGGQETQYFGPGTRLLVL.

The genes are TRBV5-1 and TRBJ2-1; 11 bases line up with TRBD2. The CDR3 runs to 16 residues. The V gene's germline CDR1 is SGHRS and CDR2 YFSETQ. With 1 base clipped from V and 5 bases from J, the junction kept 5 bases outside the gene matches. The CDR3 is CASSLRTSGPNNEQFF. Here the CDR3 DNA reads TGCGCCAGCAGCTTGAGGACTAGCGGGCCCAACAATGAGCAGTTCTTC.

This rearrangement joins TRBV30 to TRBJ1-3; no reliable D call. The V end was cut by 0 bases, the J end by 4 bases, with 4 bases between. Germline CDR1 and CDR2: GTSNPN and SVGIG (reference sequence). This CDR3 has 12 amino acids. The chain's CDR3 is CAWSVQGNTIYF. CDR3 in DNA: TGTGCCTGGAGTGTACAGGGAAACACCATATATTTT.

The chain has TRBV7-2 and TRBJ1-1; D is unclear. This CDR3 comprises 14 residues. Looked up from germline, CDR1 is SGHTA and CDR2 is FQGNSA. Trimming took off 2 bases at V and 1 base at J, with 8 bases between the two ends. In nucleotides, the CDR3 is TGTGCCAGCAGCTTATCAGACAAGAACACTGAAGCTTTCTTT. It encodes CASSLSDKNTEAFF.

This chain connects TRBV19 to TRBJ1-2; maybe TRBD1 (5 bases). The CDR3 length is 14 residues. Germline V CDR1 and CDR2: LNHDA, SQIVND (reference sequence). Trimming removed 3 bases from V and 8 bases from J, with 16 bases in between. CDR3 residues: CASSIPRQPTGYTF. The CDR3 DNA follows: TGTGCCAGTAGTATTCCCAGACAGCCCACGGGCTACACCTTC.

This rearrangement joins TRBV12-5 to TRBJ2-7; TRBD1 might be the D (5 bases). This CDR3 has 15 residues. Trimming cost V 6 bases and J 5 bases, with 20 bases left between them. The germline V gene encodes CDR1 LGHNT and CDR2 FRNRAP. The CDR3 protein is CASGSVGQGRDEQYF. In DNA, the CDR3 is TGTGCTAGTGGCTCTGTGGGTCAGGGCCGAGACGAGCAGTACTTC.

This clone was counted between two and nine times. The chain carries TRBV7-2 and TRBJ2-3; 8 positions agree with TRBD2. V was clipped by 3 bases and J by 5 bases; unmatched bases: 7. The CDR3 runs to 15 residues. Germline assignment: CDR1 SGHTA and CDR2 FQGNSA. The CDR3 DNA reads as TGTGCCAGCAGCTTCCCGACGGGGGGGGGAGATACGCAGTATTTT. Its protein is CASSFPTGGGDTQYF. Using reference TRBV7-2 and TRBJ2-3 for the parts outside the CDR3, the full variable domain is GAGVSQSPSNKVTEKGKDVELRCDPISGHTALYWYRQSLGQGLEFLIYFQGNSAPDKSGLPSDRFSAERTGGSVSTLTIQRTQQEDSAVYLCASSFPTGGGDTQYFGPGTRLTVL.

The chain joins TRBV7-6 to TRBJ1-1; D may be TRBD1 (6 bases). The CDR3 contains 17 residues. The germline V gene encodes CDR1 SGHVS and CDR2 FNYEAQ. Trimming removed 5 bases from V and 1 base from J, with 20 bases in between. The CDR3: CASSLGPAGAKNTEAFF. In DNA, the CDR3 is TGTGCCAGCAGCCTAGGCCCGGCAGGGGCCAAGAACACTGAAGCTTTCTTT.

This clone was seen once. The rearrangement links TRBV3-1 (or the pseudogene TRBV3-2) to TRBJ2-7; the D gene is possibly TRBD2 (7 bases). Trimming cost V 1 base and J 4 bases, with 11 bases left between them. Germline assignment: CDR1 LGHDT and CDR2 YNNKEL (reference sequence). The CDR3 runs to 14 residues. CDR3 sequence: CASSQGEGGYEQYF. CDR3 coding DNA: TGTGCCAGCAGCCAAGGAGAGGGGGGGTACGAGCAGTACTTC.

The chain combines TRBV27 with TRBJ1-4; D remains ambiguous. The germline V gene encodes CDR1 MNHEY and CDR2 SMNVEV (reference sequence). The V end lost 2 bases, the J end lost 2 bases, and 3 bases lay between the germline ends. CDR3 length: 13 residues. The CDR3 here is CASSLGTNEKLFF. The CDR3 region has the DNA TGTGCCAGCAGTTTAGGCACTAATGAAAAACTGTTTTTT.

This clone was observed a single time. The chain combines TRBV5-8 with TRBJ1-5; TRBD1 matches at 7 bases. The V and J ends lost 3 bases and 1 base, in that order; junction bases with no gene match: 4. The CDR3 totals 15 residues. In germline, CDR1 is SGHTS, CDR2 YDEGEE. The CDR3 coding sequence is TGTGCCAGCAGCTCCCAGACAGGGAGCAATCAGCCCCAGCATTTT. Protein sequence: CASSSQTGSNQPQHF.

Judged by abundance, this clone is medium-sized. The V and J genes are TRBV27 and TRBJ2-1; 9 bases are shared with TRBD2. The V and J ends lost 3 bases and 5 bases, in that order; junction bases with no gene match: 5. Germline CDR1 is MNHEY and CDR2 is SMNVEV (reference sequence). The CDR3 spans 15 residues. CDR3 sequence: CASSFAGGSNNEQFF. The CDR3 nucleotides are TGTGCCAGCAGTTTCGCGGGGGGGTCGAACAATGAGCAGTTCTTC.